This T cell receptor beta chain was recorded in a study of CD8 T cells in Susac syndrome. The RNA input was about 0.5 to 1 ug, and it was reverse transcribed with random hexamers. Using its own MiXCR run on the immunoSEQ multiplex PCR reads, TCRdb lists one record per CDR3 protein. The sample yields around 200,000 distinct CDR3 sequences, about 95% seen once. Study conclusions and caveats: Only a relatively small number of individuals were included in the TCR sequencing and HLA analysis.

On this clonotype: Antigen specificity is unknown.

The CDR3 covers 13 residues. V was trimmed by 3 bases and J by 9 bases, leaving 12 bases between them. The sequencing input was CD4+ T cells from PBMCs. This sequence was found in a human donor in good health. The gene calls are TRBV12-3 or TRBV12-4 and TRBJ1-5; D not certain. This CDR3 reads CASSFAMTPPQHF. The DNA of the CDR3 is TGTGCCAGCAGTTTTGCCATGACTCCGCCCCAGCATTTT.